Described below is a single T cell receptor beta chain sequence and its context. Its antigen is as yet unknown. TCRdb's table, derived via immunoSEQ multiplex PCR, lists solely in-frame clones and lacks some. The sample includes 75,000 to 100,000 clones, 85% to 95% seen only once; the top ten take approximately 0.7%. The entry originates in a study of OX40 agonist ivuxolimab in advanced cancers. Study findings and constraints: Expanded clones belonging to CD8+ T cells outnumbered, on average, those of CD4+. At 0.1 to 3.0 mg/kg, CD4+ and CD8+ blood T cells expanded clonally by week 6.

CDR3 length: 13 amino acids. Germline CDR1 LNHNV, CDR2 YYDKDF (reference sequence). V was cut by 2 bases and J by 5 bases, with 8 bases left in between. This sample comprised CD4+ or CD8+ T cells sorted from blood, obtained in a trial of the OX40 agonist ivuxolimab. This chain connects TRBV15 to TRBJ2-3; D unresolved. The TCR was taken from an adult with an advanced solid tumor such as melanoma, head and neck, liver or kidney cancer. The CDR3 bases are TGTGCCACCAGCAGATCTCGCGGAGATACGCAGTATTTT. Translating it yields CATSRSRGDTQYF.